Listed below are T cell receptor beta chains from one sample, sequenced in a study of radiotherapy plus CTLA-4 blockade in lung cancer. Repertoires were generated with immunoSEQ multiplex PCR, while TCRdb's copy carries only in-frame clones and drops some. Among nearly 110,000 clones listed, about 83% were seen once. The sequences come from peripheral blood, collected from a patient treated with radiotherapy plus ipilimumab. The receptor source for this set is a human donor with non-small cell lung cancer that progressed on radiotherapy plus ipilimumab. Some clones in this sample may be carry-over from other donors' samples. Each CDR3 is given with its conserved first and last residue. D genes are given only for firm matches. Size is omitted from some rows. Given values are once, few, many or a class for expanded clones.

J gene	V gene	D gene	clone size	CDR3 protein	CDR3 DNA
TRBJ2-7	TRBV25-1	TRBD1	-	CASSVTGSHEQYF	TGTGCCAGCAGTGTGACAGGGTCCCACGAGCAGTACTTC
TRBJ1-2	TRBV2	TRBD1	-	CASSRTGSPNYGYTF	TGTGCCAGCAGTCGGACAGGGTCCCCTAACTATGGCTACACCTTC
TRBJ2-7	TRBV7-6	TRBD1	-	CASSPGVADRGYEQYF	TGTGCCAGCAGCCCCGGCGTCGCAGACAGGGGCTACGAGCAGTACTTC
TRBJ2-1	TRBV6-6	-	-	CASSYLVTTYNEQFF	TGTGCCAGCAGTTACTTGGTGACCACCTACAATGAGCAGTTCTTC
TRBJ2-2	TRBV27	-	few	CASTTWVAGELFF	TGTGCCAGCACCACCTGGGTGGCCGGGGAGCTGTTTTTT
TRBJ2-3	TRBV4-3	-	once	CASSQPERGTDTQYF	TGCGCCAGCAGCCAGCCGGAGAGGGGCACAGATACGCAGTATTTT
TRBJ2-5	TRBV5-6	-	-	CASSLTGNQETQYF	TGTGCCAGCAGCTTGACAGGGAACCAAGAGACCCAGTACTTC
TRBJ1-5	TRBV27	-	-	CASSLSMQLYSNQPQHF	TGTGCCAGCAGTTTATCGATGCAGCTCTATAGCAATCAGCCCCAGCATTTT
TRBJ2-7	TRBV18	TRBD2	-	CASSAYSGGAHEQYF	TGTGCCAGCTCAGCCTATAGCGGGGGGGCCCACGAGCAGTACTTC
TRBJ2-5	TRBV29-1	-	-	CSVEVGRGETQYF	TGCAGCGTTGAAGTGGGCAGGGGCGAGACCCAGTACTTC
TRBJ2-3	TRBV2	-	-	CASRVEADTQYF	TGTGCCAGCAGGGTCGAGGCAGATACGCAGTATTTT
TRBJ2-1	TRBV7-2	TRBD2	-	CASIRSGTSGRNEQFF	TGTGCCAGCATCCGAAGTGGGACTAGCGGGAGAAATGAGCAGTTCTTC
TRBJ2-1	TRBV9	TRBD2	-	CASSPTSSHPKQFF	TGTGCCAGCAGCCCGACTAGCTCCCATCCGAAGCAGTTCTTC
TRBJ1-2	TRBV7-3	TRBD1	-	CASSLLGGNYGYTF	TGTGCCAGCAGCCTCCTAGGGGGCAACTATGGCTACACCTTC
TRBJ1-1	TRBV6-5	TRBD1	few	CASSSLLTGEAFF	TGTGCCAGCAGTTCCCTACTGACAGGGGAAGCTTTCTTT
TRBJ2-7	TRBV15	TRBD1	-	CATSRNDRGDEQYF	TGTGCCACCAGCAGAAACGACAGGGGTGACGAGCAGTACTTC
TRBJ1-5	TRBV7-9	-	-	CASSSGDNQPQHF	TGTGCCAGCAGCTCTGGGGACAATCAGCCCCAGCATTTT
TRBJ2-3	TRBV29-1	-	-	CSVETVSTDTQYF	TGCAGCGTTGAGACAGTTAGCACAGATACGCAGTATTTT
TRBJ2-7	TRBV15	-	-	CATGRGYEQYF	TGTGCCACCGGTCGGGGCTACGAGCAGTACTTC
TRBJ2-1	TRBV5-1	TRBD2	-	CATTPGGPAHEQFF	TGCGCCACTACGCCGGGGGGGCCCGCTCATGAGCAGTTCTTC
TRBJ2-7	TRBV4-3	-	-	CASSQDLDPSYEQYF	TGCGCCAGCAGCCAAGATCTCGACCCCTCCTACGAGCAGTACTTC
TRBJ1-2	TRBV6-5	TRBD1	few	CASSSTGFGYTF	TGTGCCAGCAGTTCGACAGGGTTCGGCTACACCTTC
TRBJ2-7	TRBV27	-	-	CASSTRQGFSGAWSYEQYF	TGTGCCAGCAGTACTCGACAGGGCTTTAGCGGGGCGTGGTCCTACGAGCAGTACTTC
TRBJ1-1	TRBV6-5	-	-	CASRTLVNTEAFF	TGTGCCAGCAGAACCCTGGTGAACACTGAAGCTTTCTTT
TRBJ2-2	TRBV29-1	-	-	CSVSGTGELFF	TGCAGCGTGTCGGGGACCGGGGAGCTGTTTTTT
TRBJ1-5	TRBV9	-	-	CASSRRGEVGDQPQHF	TGTGCCAGCAGCCGAAGGGGGGAGGTTGGCGATCAGCCCCAGCATTTT
TRBJ1-1	TRBV6-5	-	-	CASSRSRASEAFF	TGTGCCAGCAGCAGATCCAGGGCTTCAGAAGCTTTCTTT
TRBJ2-5	TRBV9	TRBD1	-	CASSVGWTGGERETQYF	TGTGCCAGCAGCGTAGGTTGGACAGGGGGCGAGCGGGAGACCCAGTACTTC
TRBJ1-6	TRBV7-2	-	-	CASSLGGAGNSPLHF	TGTGCCAGCAGCTTAGGGGGGGCAGGGAATTCACCCCTCCACTTT
TRBJ2-2	TRBV7-9	-	-	CASSPPNREAGELFF	TGTGCCAGCAGCCCACCTAACAGGGAGGCCGGGGAGCTGTTTTTT
TRBJ1-3	TRBV4-3	-	-	CASSQDPGQLYSGNTIYF	TGCGCCAGCAGCCAAGACCCCGGACAGCTTTACTCTGGAAACACCATATATTTT
TRBJ2-7	TRBV9	TRBD1	-	CASSVAGQNYEQYF	TGTGCCAGCAGCGTAGCGGGACAGAACTACGAGCAGTACTTC
TRBJ2-1	TRBV7-2	TRBD1	-	CASSDRVSSYNEQFF	TGTGCCAGCAGTGACAGGGTGAGCTCCTACAATGAGCAGTTCTTC
TRBJ2-6	TRBV5-5	-	-	CASSLALTTGANVLTF	TGTGCCAGCAGCTTGGCCCTCACAACTGGGGCCAACGTCCTGACTTTC
TRBJ1-6	TRBV4-2	-	-	CASSQVYPSSYNSPLHF	TGTGCCAGCAGCCAAGTTTATCCGAGCTCCTATAATTCACCCCTCCACTTT
TRBJ1-5	TRBV9	-	-	CASSVGGTGSQPQHF	TGTGCCAGCAGCGTAGGAGGGACGGGGAGTCAGCCCCAGCATTTT
TRBJ1-2	TRBV4-2	TRBD1	-	CASSLTGQAAFYTF	TGTGCCAGCAGCCTCACTGGACAGGCTGCTTTCTACACCTTC
TRBJ1-1	TRBV5-1	TRBD1	-	CASSEGTGVTEAFF	TGCGCCAGCAGCGAAGGGACAGGGGTCACTGAAGCTTTCTTT
TRBJ1-4	TRBV9	-	few	CASSVSPTGYEKLFF	TGTGCCAGCAGCGTAAGCCCGACAGGCTATGAAAAACTGTTTTTT
TRBJ2-7	TRBV18	-	-	CASSPVGDYNEQYF	TGTGCCAGCTCACCGGTAGGGGATTACAACGAGCAGTACTTC